The 11 T cell receptor beta chains below were found in one sample sequenced in a study of T cell responses to AZD1222 COVID-19 vaccine. The protocol was immunoSEQ multiplex PCR, while the TCRdb copy is restricted to in-frame clones and leaves out a portion. The sample carries tens of thousands of clones, roughly four fifths recorded once. The sequenced sample was peripheral blood, obtained on day 0 of AZD1222 vaccination. The receptors stem from an adult in good health.

The rearrangement joins TRBV19 to TRBJ1-5; 11 bases are shared with TRBD1. V shed 9 bases, J shed 7 bases, and the junction held 11 bases outside the gene matches. CDR1 and CDR2 from the germline V gene are LNHDA and SQIVND (reference sequence). This CDR3 comprises 15 residues. CDR3 residues: CASTLGQGGSQPQHF. As DNA, the CDR3 is TGTGCCAGCACCCTGGGACAGGGGGGGAGCCAGCCCCAGCATTTT.

The chain carries TRBV9 and TRBJ1-1; no clear D gene. The CDR3 length is 13 residues. V lost 6 bases and J lost 2, with 11 bases in between. Germline V gene lookup returns CDR1 SGDLS and CDR2 YYNGEE. CDR3 in DNA: TGTGCCAGCACCCCCTTGGGAAACACTGAAGCTTTCTTT. This encodes CASTPLGNTEAFF.

CDR3 residues: CASSLIAGGMETQYF. The DNA for the CDR3 is TGTGCCAGCAGCCTCATAGCGGGGGGAATGGAGACCCAGTACTTC. The chain has TRBV7-4 and TRBJ2-5, with 10 positions matching TRBD2. The V and J ends lost 5 bases and 5 bases, in that order; junction bases with no gene match: 8. The CDR3 length is 15 residues. Germline V gene lookup returns CDR1 SGHVT and CDR2 SQSDAQ.

The chain uses TRBV3-1 (or the pseudogene TRBV3-2) and TRBJ1-2; the D gene is possibly TRBD1 (5 bases). Trimming pared 1 base from V and 3 bases from J, leaving 6 bases between. Germline V gene sequence: CDR1 LGHDT, CDR2 YNNKEL (reference sequence). The CDR3 totals 13 residues. The CDR3 reads CASSQGQYYGYTF. In DNA, the CDR3 is TGTGCCAGCAGCCAAGGACAGTACTATGGCTACACCTTC.

This chain joins TRBV7-6 and TRBJ1-6; D is uncertain. CDR1 and CDR2 from the germline V gene are SGHVS and FNYEAQ. The V end was cut by 1 base, the J end by 8 bases, with 6 bases between. The CDR3 sequence is 13 residues long. CDR3 amino acids: CASSLDQYSPLHF. CDR3 bases: TGTGCCAGCAGCTTAGATCAGTATTCACCCCTCCACTTT.

The chain employs TRBV5-1 and TRBJ2-5, with 9 bases identical to TRBD1. The V gene end was trimmed by 3 bases and the J gene end by 5 bases; junction bases not matched to a gene: 5. The CDR3 is 14 amino acids. Germline CDR1 SGHRS, CDR2 YFSETQ. This CDR3 is CASSWDRVVETQYF. DNA for the CDR3: TGCGCCAGCAGCTGGGACAGGGTCGTGGAGACCCAGTACTTC.

V and J are TRBV6-5 and TRBJ1-1; tentative D call: TRBD1 (6 bases). This CDR3 has 12 amino acids. Germline assignment: CDR1 MNHEY and CDR2 SVGAGI. The germline V and J ends were trimmed by 2 bases and 6 bases, with 7 bases remaining between them. CDR3 amino acids: CASSYRGAEAFF. In nucleotides, the CDR3 is TGTGCCAGCAGTTACAGGGGGGCTGAAGCTTTCTTT.

This rearrangement joins TRBV5-1 to TRBJ1-4; 8 positions match TRBD1. V shed 4 bases and J 7 bases; nucleotides not matched to a gene: 9. Germline lookup yields CDR1 SGHRS and CDR2 YFSETQ. The CDR3 runs to 15 residues. This CDR3 reads CASSTGQGLAEKLFF. As DNA, the CDR3 is TGCGCCAGCAGCACAGGACAGGGTTTGGCTGAAAAACTGTTTTTT.

The chain carries TRBV7-2 and TRBJ2-1; D might be TRBD2 (5 bases). Trimming removed 5 bases at V and 5 bases at J, with 10 bases between. CDR3 length: 13 amino acids. Germline CDR1 SGHTA, CDR2 FQGNSA. CDR3 in amino acids: CASSRLGDNEQFF. The CDR3 nucleotides are TGTGCCAGCAGCCGCCTGGGAGACAATGAGCAGTTCTTC.

The chain combines TRBV27 with TRBJ1-2; D gene unclear. Looked up from germline, CDR1 is MNHEY and CDR2 is SMNVEV (reference sequence). CDR3 length equals 14 residues. V gave up 0 bases and J gave up 2 bases, with 7 bases separating them. The CDR3: CASSLSTGNYGYTF. The CDR3, as DNA: TGTGCCAGCAGTTTATCAACGGGAAACTATGGCTACACCTTC.

V gene TRBV19 combines with J gene TRBJ1-1; weak D call: TRBD1 (5 bases). Germline V CDR1 and CDR2: LNHDA, SQIVND (reference sequence). Trimming took off 2 bases at V and 5 bases at J, with 12 bases between the two ends. This CDR3 comprises 14 residues. The CDR3 nucleotides are TGTGCCAGTAGTATACAGCAGGGTTCGACTGAAGCTTTCTTT. Translation gives CASSIQQGSTEAFF.